Listed below are T cell receptor beta chains from one sample, sequenced in a study of shared clonotypes between healthy human individuals. Using immunoSEQ multiplex PCR, the repertoire was profiled, and TCRdb retains in-frame clones only, with some absent. The data show about half a million clones, 79% seen once. What was sequenced was PBMCs. These receptors were taken from a middle-aged woman in good health. Some clones in this sample may be carry-over from other donors' samples. Each CDR3 is given with its conserved first and last residue. D genes are given only for firm matches.

d_gene,j_gene,v_gene,CDR3aa,CDR3nt
TRBD2,TRBJ2-5,TRBV7-2,CASSWGLAGGVDTQYF,TGTGCCAGCAGCTGGGGACTAGCGGGAGGTGTGGATACCCAGTACTTC
TRBD2,TRBJ2-5,TRBV30,CAWGVAGVETQYF,TGTGCCTGGGGGGTAGCGGGAGTGGAGACCCAGTACTTC
TRBD1,TRBJ2-1,TRBV5-5,CASSFTGTGAYNEQFF,TGTGCCAGCAGCTTTACCGGGACAGGGGCGTACAATGAGCAGTTCTTC
-,TRBJ2-1,TRBV5-1,CASSGGPPYNEQFF,TGCGCCAGCAGCGGTGGCCCCCCATACAATGAGCAGTTCTTC
TRBD1,TRBJ2-7,TRBV28,CASSFPSTGKGEQYF,TGTGCCAGCAGTTTCCCCTCGACAGGGAAAGGCGAGCAGTACTTC
-,TRBJ2-2,TRBV4-2,CASSQDKEGELFF,TGTGCCAGCAGCCAAGATAAGGAGGGGGAGCTGTTTTTT
TRBD1,TRBJ2-6,TRBV28,CASSATGQVLSGANVLTF,TGTGCCAGCAGTGCCACGGGACAGGTCCTCTCTGGGGCCAACGTCCTGACTTTC
-,TRBJ2-2,TRBV6-4,CASSEEGGTGELFF,TGTGCCAGCAGTGAGGAGGGAGGCACCGGGGAGCTGTTTTTT
TRBD2,TRBJ2-7,TRBV5-4,CASSPGGAGHLYEQYF,TGTGCCAGCAGCCCGGGGGGGGCGGGACACCTCTACGAGCAGTACTTC
TRBD1,TRBJ2-7,TRBV6-1,CASRPGTGDEQYF,TGTGCCAGCAGACCCGGGACAGGGGACGAGCAGTACTTC
-,TRBJ1-2,TRBV6-1,CASGKYGYTF,TGTGCCAGCGGGAAGTATGGCTACACCTTC
TRBD1,TRBJ1-6,TRBV2,CASSDATGARNSPLHF,TGTGCCAGCAGCGATGCTACAGGGGCGAGAAATTCACCCCTCCACTTT
-,TRBJ2-7,TRBV7-9,CASSSVVYEQYF,TGTGCCAGCAGCTCGGTGGTTTACGAGCAGTACTTC
TRBD1,TRBJ2-2,TRBV11-2,CASSRGTGLYTGELFF,TGTGCCAGCAGCCGAGGGACAGGCCTTTACACCGGGGAGCTGTTTTTT
TRBD2,TRBJ2-1,TRBV19,CASTLAGVDHEQFF,TGTGCCAGTACTCTAGCGGGAGTTGATCATGAGCAGTTCTTC